This T cell receptor beta chain is from a study of shared T cell receptors in the human thymus. Germline CDR1 and CDR2: MDHEN and SYDVKM. V dropped 9 bases and J dropped 2 bases, with 19 bases sitting between them. The CDR3 totals 15 residues. The table came from immunoSEQ multiplex PCR; TCRdb's copy has only in-frame clones and leaves some out. The sample lists a few hundred thousand clones, just under 95% occurring once. This chain uses TRBV28 with TRBJ1-2; a possible D gene is TRBD1 (6 bases). Sequenced material: thymocytes. The origin of this receptor is a human donor. The DNA of the CDR3 is TGTGCCAGTCTTCCCCAGACCGACAGGAACTATGGCTACACCTTC. It encodes CASLPQTDRNYGYTF.